Sequencing of this T cell receptor beta chain was carried out in a study of monozygotic twins with inflammatory bowel disease (dated by TCRdb to about 2019). General notes on the study: A total of 28 monozygotic twin pairs were included in the full study, comprising nine German pairs (four IBD-concordant, five IBD-discordant) and 19 IBD-discordant Danish pairs. The search for disease-associated traits relied mainly on comparing, within discordant pairs, IBD patients with their genetically identical healthy co-twins. Each individual had, on average, about 151 000 unique TCRalpha sequences and 181 000 unique TCRbeta sequences available for analysis.

From each donor, a roughly 2.7 ml peripheral blood sample was drawn into PAXgene tubes and stored at -80 degrees C. Without T cell sorting, total RNA was isolated from whole blood using the PAXgene blood miRNA kit on an automated QIAcube. Deep TCRalpha and TCRbeta repertoire profiling with unique molecular barcoding was performed on peripheral blood of monozygotic twin pairs concordant or discordant for inflammatory bowel disease. Smoking habits were recorded for all twin pairs, and each individual was classified as a current, former or never smoker. The library relied on 5' RACE. Each TCR library was prepared from about 3,300 ng of total RNA. For each sample, cDNA synthesis was carried out in eight separate reactions using SMARTScribe reverse transcriptase. During cDNA synthesis, template switching was used to introduce unique molecular identifiers that contained a 6-nucleotide sample barcode. TCRalpha and TCRbeta cDNA was amplified by two nested PCRs of 16 and 9 cycles, with bead purification after each PCR. Before amplification, the cDNA was treated with uracil DNA-glycosylase and purified using the QIAquick PCR purification kit. The second PCR was the step at which Illumina TruSeq-compatible adapters and sample-specific barcodes were added. TapeStation and Qubit were used to check library quality and concentration, and 4 to 6 ng of each library went into the pool. Sequencing of the pooled libraries was done on an Illumina HiSeq2500 single-index Rapid Run using custom sequencing primers and 2 x 100 bp reads. The paper's data handling went like this. UMI-based consensus assembly with MiGEC version 1.2.6 was used to correct PCR and sequencing errors. V(D)J alignment, clonotype assembly and CDR3 extraction were performed with MiXCR version 2.1.1. To normalise gene usage, clonotype sharing and MAIT/NKT TCR abundance, the top 1000, 10 000 and 20 000 clonotypes in each sample were analysed. After downsampling to 27 000 UMIs, diversity was calculated as the inverse Simpson index using the vegan R package. Paired Mann-Whitney U tests were applied to discordant twin pairs, with Benjamini-Hochberg correction for multiple testing. The reads underwent TCRdb reprocessing, giving one record for each CDR3 protein sequence and no DNA. What appears here as the V and J calls and clone size reflects TCRdb's work, not the paper's. The sample's own table lists about 450,000 distinct CDR3 sequences. About 2.2% of the sample rests with the top ten.

About this clonotype itself: The clone's antigen remains unknown.

Beyond this particular receptor, the publication reports: No single strong signal or clonotype linked to IBD turned up in the results, so the idea that one exists was not supported. Repertoire similarity did not differ between concordant and discordant twins, which could be due to limited statistical power. Background noise and inter-individual variability may have been introduced into the repertoires by the differing immunosuppressive treatments among patients. TCRbeta repertoire diversity, by inverse Simpson index, was decreased in IBD patients compared with their healthy co-twins. The analysis was unable to tell different T cell subtypes apart. Fewer clonotypes were shared with other individuals by IBD patients than by healthy twins, most markedly in patients showing signs of disease activity.

As encoded in the germline V gene, CDR1 is KGHSH while CDR2 is LQKENI. The CDR3 numbers 14 residues from cysteine through phenylalanine. DNA for this receptor is not on file. This clonotype was obtained from a human donor with ulcerative colitis or Crohn's disease, or a healthy co-twin of an affected twin (not recorded which). Material: blood. The rearrangement joined TRBV18 to TRBJ2-5; TCRdb names TRBD1, which stays unverified in the absence of DNA. The CDR3 region has the sequence CASSLITRTETQYF.